This entry concerns a single TCR beta chain. No antigen is known for it. The V and J ends lost 3 bases and 14 bases, in that order; junction bases with no gene match: 5. From germline, CDR1 is SGHDN and CDR2 FVKESK. This CDR3 has 12 amino acids. The data were obtained in a study of cytomegalovirus exposure and HLA in healthy donors. Study summary: Most donors, 81% of a few hundred genotyped, fell in the Caucasian-associated ancestry cluster.

The PCR had 60 Vbeta and 13 Jbeta primers. The method was immunoSEQ multiplex PCR; TCRdb's version includes in-frame clones alone and lacks a portion of them. The repertoire holds about 95,000 clones, with about 76% as singletons. Notes on the study in general: TCR beta chains numbering 164 were designated cytomegalovirus-associated. As was reported, the classifier diagnosed cytomegalovirus status with high specificity and sensitivity. Several of the most significant clusters appeared linked to common viral pathogens, based on a later analysis.

Sequencing was done on a sample of PBMCs. This sequence joins TRBV14 and TRBJ2-1; 9 bases align to TRBD1. The TCR originated in a woman between 40 and 50 years old in good health and CMV-seronegative. The CDR3 is CASSQGDRVKFF. CDR3 nucleotide sequence: TGTGCCAGCAGCCAGGGGGACAGGGTTAAGTTCTTC.